This T cell receptor (beta chain) emerged from a study of T cells in Graves' hyperthyroidism and ophthalmopathy. The study, taken as a whole, reports: Most clonotypes expanded in the thyroid (above 0.001) were also present in blood. With a median lead of about six months before onset, the model predicted ophthalmopathy.

The diagnostic basis comprised clinical symptoms, serum thyroxine and TRAb, thyroid ultrasound and orbital computed tomography. TCR beta CDR3 regions were amplified from RNA. RT-PCR in the first round (using the HTBI primer set) targeted the TCR CDR3. TCRdb processed the multiplex PCR reads anew with MiXCR; each CDR3 protein has one entry. The table lists hundreds of thousands of distinct CDR3 sequences, about a sixth of them singletons. This clonotype was seen repeatedly, ten times or more. Its target is unknown. From germline, CDR1 is KGHSH and CDR2 LQKENI. Trimming pared 8 bases from V and 0 bases from J, leaving 12 bases between. The CDR3 runs 14 residues.

This sequence was found in a woman in her sixties with Graves' ophthalmopathy. The chain uses TRBV18 and TRBJ2-3; a weak D match, TRBD2 (6 bases). The sequencing input was blood. CDR3 DNA sequence: TGTGCCAGCGAGCGGGTACAGAGCACAGATACGCAGTATTTT. Translated: CASERVQSTDTQYF.